The T cell receptor beta chain under discussion was sequenced for a study of blood T cell repertoires in COVID-19. Study in general: Donors in the United States, Italy and Spain gave samples during acute or convalescent COVID-19.

The CDR3 length is 14 residues. Germline V CDR1 and CDR2: SNHLY, FYNNEI. V trimming: 8 bases; J trimming: 7 bases; junction bases outside the gene matches: 11. In the study's own analysis: Amplification from reference gene primers served as the basis for estimated nucleated cell counts. TCRdb keeps only in-frame clones here, not all; method: immunoSEQ multiplex PCR. The D gene and trimming were derived from the DNA, and the V and J assignments and clone size from that table. The profile shows about 200,000 clones, 80% to 90% of them singletons. This clone was seen only a few times. This chain uses TRBV2 with TRBJ2-5; 9 nucleotides line up with TRBD2. The source of this sequence is a woman in her forties or fifties with acute or convalescent COVID-19. Sequenced input: peripheral blood. CDR3 coding DNA: TGTGCCAGCCGGTGGGGTAGCGGGAGTGGGACCCAGTACTTC. Encoded protein: CASRWGSGSGTQYF.